A single sample gave rise to the 6 T cell receptor beta chains below, sequenced in a study of read filtering for tumor transcriptome and immune sequencing. Molecular barcoded adaptors covering alpha/delta and beta/gamma chains were used on 400 ng RNA. One entry per CDR3 protein results from TCRdb running MiXCR on the reads. The sample carries roughly 41,000 distinct CDR3 sequences, roughly an eighth recorded once. Sequencing was carried out using a population of CD138-negative cells sorted from bone marrow. Source of these receptors: a donor aged 40 or over with multiple myeloma.

This clonotype was counted at least ten times. The chain links TRBV29-1 to TRBJ1-1; the D is unclear. Germline loops: CDR1 SQVTM, CDR2 ANQGSEA. Trimming left V 5 bases short and J 1 base short, with 2 bases between. This CDR3 comprises 10 residues. The CDR3 DNA is TGCAGCGTTCGGAACACTGAAGCTTTCTTT. Translation: CSVRNTEAFF.

This clonotype was picked up a small number of times. A much larger clone lies a single base off, so this may be a read error. V is TRBV6-2 or TRBV6-3 and J is TRBJ1-1; no reliable D call. The CDR3 length is 13 residues. Germline CDR1 MNHEY, CDR2 SVGEGT. CDR3 sequence (DNA): TGTGCTAAAATAAGGGCGCGCGGCACTGAAGCTCTCTTT. Protein: CAKIRARGTEALF.

This clonotype was observed many times. V is TRBV11-3 and J is TRBJ2-2; D might be TRBD2 (5 bases). Germline CDR1 SGHNT, CDR2 YENEEA. The CDR3 runs 13 residues. Trimming took off 3 bases at V and 10 bases at J, with 12 bases between the two ends. CDR3 sequence: CASSFPGSEELFF. DNA of the CDR3: TGTGCCAGCAGCTTCCCGGGGTCGGAGGAGCTGTTTTTT.

Concerning this clonotype itself: Since a much larger clone is just one base distant, this may be a read error. The rearrangement links TRBV28 to TRBJ2-3; 8 bases fit TRBD1. CDR1 and CDR2 from the germline V gene are MDHEN and SYDVKM. This CDR3 has 16 amino acids. CDR3 region: CASRPGGTGHTNTQYF. In nucleotides, the CDR3 is TGTGCCAGCAGACCAGGGGGCACCGGCCACACAAATACGCAGTATTTT. Using reference TRBV28 and TRBJ2-3 for the parts outside the CDR3, the full variable domain is DVKVTQSSRYLVKRTGEKVFLECVQDMDHENMFWYRQDPGLGLRLIYFSYDVKMKEKGDIPEGYSVSREKKERFSLILESASTNQTSMYLCASRPGGTGHTNTQYFGPGTRLTVL.

This clonotype came up many times. Given a much more abundant clone one base away, this may be a read error. The chain employs TRBV5-1 and TRBJ2-1; no clear D. The ends were cut back, 7 bases at V and 7 bases at J, with 9 bases in the middle. The CDR3 has 11 amino acids. Germline V gene data show CDR1 as SGHRS and CDR2 as YFSETQ. CDR3 DNA sequence: TGCGCCAGCGCAACCCGTAATGAGCAGTTCTTC. It encodes CASATRNEQFF.

This clonotype was found a few times. The V gene is TRBV7-9, the J gene TRBJ2-7; D gene ambiguous. V lost 2 bases to trimming and J lost 3 bases, with 14 bases between them. In germline, CDR1 is SEHNR, CDR2 FQNEAQ (reference sequence). This CDR3 is 15 amino acids long. The CDR3 sequence is CASSLSRATDYEQYF. In DNA, the CDR3 is TGTGCCAGCAGCTTAAGCCGGGCCACTGACTACGAGCAGTACTTC.